The 24 T cell receptor beta chains presented below share a single source sample, sequenced in a study of blood T cell repertoires in COVID-19. Libraries were prepared by immunoSEQ multiplex PCR; TCRdb keeps only in-frame clonotypes and omits some of them. The table shows roughly 270,000 clones, with roughly 85% occurring only once. Sequencing input: peripheral blood. The receptor source for this set is a middle-aged man with active or convalescent COVID-19.

The chain recombines TRBV4-2 with TRBJ1-1; TRBD1 might be the D (6 bases). Germline assignment: CDR1 LGHNA and CDR2 YNFKEQ. V shed 0 bases and J shed 1 base, with 12 bases lying between them. The CDR3 covers 16 residues. The CDR3 loop is CASSQEYRTANTEAFF. The CDR3 DNA is TGTGCCAGCAGCCAAGAATATCGGACAGCGAACACTGAAGCTTTCTTT.

The chain uses TRBV24-1 and TRBJ1-2, with 7 bases fitting TRBD1. Per germline, CDR1 KGHDR and CDR2 SFDVKD. With V trimmed by 4 bases and J by 4 bases, 8 bases remained unmatched. The CDR3 runs 15 residues. CDR3 sequence reads: CATSDPGQDLYGYTF. CDR3 bases: TGTGCCACCAGTGACCCCGGACAGGACCTCTATGGCTACACCTTC.

The chain links TRBV20-1 to TRBJ2-3, with D maybe TRBD2 (5 bases). Trimming shortened V by 3 bases and J by 10 bases, and 11 bases separated the two germline ends. The CDR3 has 11 residues. Germline V lookup: CDR1 DFQATT, CDR2 SNEGSKA (reference sequence). The CDR3 DNA sequence: TGCAGTGCTAGTTATGAGGGTTCGCAGTATTTT. Protein product: CSASYEGSQYF.

The chain joins TRBV6-5 to TRBJ1-5; 7 bases fit TRBD1. Germline assignment: CDR1 MNHEY and CDR2 SVGAGI. The CDR3 length is 13 residues. The ends lost 8 bases at V and 4 bases at J; junction bases unmatched: 5. Written as DNA, the CDR3 is TGTGCCAGCGTTCCGGGACAGAATCAGCCCCAGCATTTT. Translated, it gives CASVPGQNQPQHF.

The V and J genes are TRBV21-1 and TRBJ2-2; the table's D call, TRBD2, has no DNA check behind it. TRBV21-1 is termed a pseudogene. The CDR3 runs 19 residues. The CDR3 sequence is CASSTKGKIGRDNTGELFF. As DNA, the CDR3 is TGTGCCAGCAGCACAAAAGGGAAGATAGGGCGGGATAACACCGGGGAGCTGTTTTTT.

The rearrangement uses TRBV5-4 and TRBJ1-3, with 7 bases aligning to TRBD1. V was clipped by 4 bases and J by 7 bases; unmatched bases: 14. The CDR3 covers 16 residues. Per germline, CDR1 SGHNT and CDR2 YYREEE (reference sequence). The CDR3 DNA reads TGTGCCAGCAGCCCGGGACAGACCGGCGGGGTGAACACCATATATTTT. Translating gives CASSPGQTGGVNTIYF.

The chain uses TRBV30 and TRBJ2-7; D is unclear. Germline V gene sequence: CDR1 GTSNPN, CDR2 SVGIG (reference sequence). Trimming took 4 bases from V and 0 from J, leaving 7 bases between them. The CDR3 is 12 amino acids. The CDR3 spells CAWTSGSYEQYF. CDR3 DNA: TGTGCCTGGACTTCAGGCTCCTACGAGCAGTACTTC.

This chain connects TRBV5-1 to TRBJ2-2; D is perhaps TRBD2 (7 bases). This CDR3 is 16 amino acids long. CDR1 and CDR2 from the germline V gene are SGHRS and YFSETQ. V was pared by 5 bases and J by 4 bases, with 18 bases between. This CDR3 is CASSPTRGRVTGELFF. The CDR3 region has the DNA TGCGCCAGCAGTCCTACGCGGGGGCGCGTCACCGGGGAGCTGTTTTTT.

This sequence joins TRBV7-9 and TRBJ2-1, with TRBD1 matching over 10 bases. This CDR3 spans 14 amino acids. Germline CDR1 SEHNR, CDR2 FQNEAQ (reference sequence). V shed 7 bases and J 5 bases; nucleotides not matched to a gene: 5. The CDR3 here is CASIDRGLNNEQFF. CDR3 coding DNA: TGTGCCAGCATCGACAGGGGGCTTAACAATGAGCAGTTCTTC.

The chain uses TRBV12-3 or TRBV12-4 and TRBJ2-5; TRBD1 matches 8 bases. This CDR3 contains 12 residues. V was pared by 6 bases and J by 5 bases, with 2 bases of the junction left unmatched. Here the CDR3 reads CASRYRGETQYF. The CDR3, as DNA: TGTGCCAGCAGATACAGGGGGGAGACCCAGTACTTC.

As for this clone: At the DNA level, this CDR3 is encoded by other sequences in the same sample as well. The chain employs TRBV18 and TRBJ1-5; D remains ambiguous. The ends were cut back, 3 bases at V and 5 bases at J, with 8 bases in the middle. The CDR3 has 13 residues. Germline V gene lookup returns CDR1 KGHSH and CDR2 LQKENI. The CDR3 reads CASSPTRDQPQHF. The CDR3 nucleotides are TGTGCCAGCTCACCGACGAGGGATCAGCCCCAGCATTTT.

The rearrangement joins TRBV27 to TRBJ2-1, with 11 bases lining up with TRBD2. J gave up 8 bases and V 7 bases, and 10 bases lay outside the gene matches. This CDR3 region has 15 residues. Germline CDR1 and CDR2: MNHEY and SMNVEV (reference sequence). The CDR3 loop is CASIHSGRALDEQFF. Written as DNA, the CDR3 is TGTGCCAGCATCCATAGCGGGAGGGCCTTGGATGAGCAGTTCTTC.

The J gene is TRBJ2-3, the V gene TRBV6-4; D unresolved. This CDR3 is 13 amino acids long. The germline gives CDR1 MRHNA, CDR2 SNTAGT. The V end lost 5 bases, the J end lost 5 bases, and 11 bases lay between the germline ends. The chain's CDR3 is CASSPRTIDTQYF. The CDR3 nucleotides read TGTGCCAGCAGTCCCCGCACTATAGATACGCAGTATTTT.

Comments on this clone: The junction and the germline gene differ at one end; a read error may be behind it. In DNA form, the CDR3 reads TGCGCCAGCAGTTTGGGACTAGCGAGCTACGAGCAGTACTTC. Residues: CASSLGLASYEQYF. V and J are TRBV5-1 and TRBJ2-7, with 10 nucleotides matching TRBD2. This CDR3 has 14 residues. Germline V lookup: CDR1 SGHRS, CDR2 YFSETQ.

This clone appeared a single time. The chain recombines TRBV6-2 or TRBV6-3 with TRBJ2-3; 8 bases are shared with TRBD2. The CDR3 contains 16 residues. The J segment lost 7 bases and the V segment lost 6 bases, leaving 15 bases of the junction unmatched. CDR1 is MNHEY and CDR2 is SVGEGT in the germline V gene. DNA for the CDR3: TGTGCCAGCAGCACTTTAGCGGGATTCTCCCCCTATACGCAGTATTTT. Translated: CASSTLAGFSPYTQYF.

This clone has only a few counts. This chain connects TRBV7-9 to TRBJ2-1; D might be TRBD1 (5 bases). From germline, CDR1 is SEHNR and CDR2 FQNEAQ (reference sequence). V lost 5 bases and J lost 5, with 13 bases in between. The CDR3 covers 14 residues. CDR3 bases: TGTGCCAGCAGCAGACAGTTCATCCACAATGAGCAGTTCTTC. Translated, it gives CASSRQFIHNEQFF.

J is TRBJ2-3 and V is TRBV5-1, with 8 bases matching TRBD1. J gave up 2 bases and V 4 bases, and 6 bases lay outside the gene matches. CDR1 is SGHRS and CDR2 is YFSETQ in the germline V gene. This CDR3 has 15 amino acids. CDR3 protein: CASSADRAHTDTQYF. The CDR3 DNA reads as TGCGCCAGCAGCGCGGACAGGGCCCACACAGATACGCAGTATTTT.

The chain uses TRBV5-4 and TRBJ2-7; TRBD1 is a possible D gene (8 bases). The CDR3 is 13 amino acids. CDR1 is SGHNT and CDR2 is YYREEE in the germline V gene (reference sequence). V lost 2 bases to trimming and J lost 7 bases, with 13 bases between them. The DNA for the CDR3 is TGTGCCAGCAGCTTTGCACAGGGGGGGGAGCAGTACTTC. This sequence encodes CASSFAQGGEQYF.

This clone was recorded once. The J gene is TRBJ2-2, the V gene TRBV18, with a possible D match to TRBD1 (5 bases). The CDR3 spans 15 residues. The V end lost 0 bases, the J end lost 3 bases, and 8 bases lay between the germline ends. The germline gives CDR1 KGHSH, CDR2 LQKENI. The CDR3 DNA follows: TGTGCCAGCTCACCACCGGGGCTACACACCGGGGAGCTGTTTTTT. Residues: CASSPPGLHTGELFF.

The chain joins TRBV7-8 to TRBJ1-1; D unresolved. Germline CDR1 and CDR2: SGHVS and FQNEAQ. CDR3 length: 15 residues. Trimming took off 3 bases at V and 3 bases at J, with 14 bases between the two ends. CDR3 nucleotide sequence: TGTGCCAGCAGCTTGGCGTGGCGGGCCGACACTGAAGCTTTCTTT. Encoded protein: CASSLAWRADTEAFF. The full variable domain, rest sourced from reference TRBV7-8 and TRBJ1-1, is GAGVSQSPRYKVAKRGQDVALRCDPISGHVSLFWYQQALGQGPEFLTYFQNEAQLDKSGLPSDRFFAERPEGSVSTLKIQRTQQEDSAVYLCASSLAWRADTEAFFGQGTRLTVV.

The chain recombines TRBV18 with TRBJ1-5; 9 bases agree with TRBD1. Germline assignment: CDR1 KGHSH and CDR2 LQKENI. This CDR3 has 16 amino acids. V lost 0 bases, J lost 9 bases, and 9 bases stayed unmatched. CDR3 sequence reads: CASSPPGQGPGGPQHF. The DNA for the CDR3 is TGTGCCAGCTCACCACCGGGACAGGGCCCAGGCGGGCCCCAGCATTTT.

This clone was recorded once. V usage is TRBV25-1 and J usage is TRBJ1-2; no firm D call. Germline V lookup: CDR1 MGHDK, CDR2 SYGVNS. CDR3 size: 15 residues. V was clipped by 0 bases and J by 6 bases, with 14 bases between them. CDR3 sequence: CASSEYKGVGDGYTF. The CDR3 DNA reads as TGTGCCAGCAGTGAATACAAAGGAGTCGGAGATGGCTACACCTTC.

This chain connects TRBV29-1 to TRBJ2-5; no reliable D call. Germline V gives CDR1 SQVTM, CDR2 ANQGSEA. The V and J ends lost 6 bases and 4 bases respectively, with 6 bases between them. The CDR3 is 10 amino acids. Written as DNA, the CDR3 is TGCAGCGTGGCGGTAGAGACCCAGTACTTC. Its translation is CSVAVETQYF. Looking up the rest from reference TRBV29-1 and TRBJ2-5 gives the full variable domain: SAVISQKPSRDICQRGTSLTIQCQVDSQVTMMFWYRQQPGQSLTLIATANQGSEATYESGFVIDKFPISRPNLTFSTLTVSNMSPEDSSIYLCSVAVETQYFGPGTRLLVL.

This clone was counted a single time. The chain has TRBV6-1 and TRBJ2-3; 16 bases align to TRBD2. Germline CDR1 is MNHNS and CDR2 is SASEGT. V shed 2 bases, J shed 5 bases, and the junction held 13 bases outside the gene matches. CDR3 size: 20 residues. The CDR3 reads CASSEMGLAGGVIFGDTQYF. CDR3 bases: TGTGCCAGCAGTGAAATGGGACTAGCGGGAGGGGTAATTTTTGGAGATACGCAGTATTTT.